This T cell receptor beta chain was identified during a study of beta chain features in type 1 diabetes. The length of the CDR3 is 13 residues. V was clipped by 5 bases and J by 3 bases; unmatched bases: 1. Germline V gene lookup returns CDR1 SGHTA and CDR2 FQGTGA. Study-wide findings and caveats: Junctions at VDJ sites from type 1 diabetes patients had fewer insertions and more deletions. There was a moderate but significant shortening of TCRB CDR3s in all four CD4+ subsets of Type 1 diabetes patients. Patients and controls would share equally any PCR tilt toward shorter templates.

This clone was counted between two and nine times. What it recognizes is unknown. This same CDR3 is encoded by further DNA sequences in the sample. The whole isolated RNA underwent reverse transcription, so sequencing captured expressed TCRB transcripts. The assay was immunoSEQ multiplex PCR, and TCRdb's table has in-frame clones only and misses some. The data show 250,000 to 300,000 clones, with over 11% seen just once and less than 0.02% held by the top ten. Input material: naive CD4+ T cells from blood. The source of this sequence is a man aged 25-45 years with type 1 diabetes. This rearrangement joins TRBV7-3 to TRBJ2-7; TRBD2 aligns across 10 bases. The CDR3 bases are TGTGCCAGCAGCCCTAGCGGGAGCTACGAGCAGTACTTC. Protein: CASSPSGSYEQYF.